Each of the 21 T cell receptor beta chains below was sequenced from the same sample in a study of blood T cell repertoires in COVID-19 (dated by TCRdb to about 2020). Libraries were made using the immunoSEQ multiplex PCR assay. TCRdb provides this immuneACCESS table in a form limited to in-frame rearrangements. Some clones are lacking; in checked studies, under half of them reflect an unresolved V gene, and why the rest are absent is not known. The sample table lists about 56,000 clones, 84% of them with a count of one. The top ten clonotypes cover roughly 15% of the sample. Sequencing was performed on peripheral blood. The receptor source for this set is a man in his fifties or sixties with COVID-19, enrolled during active disease.

The CDR3 DNA reads as TGTGCCACCAGCAGCTACTACCAGGGAAACACTGAAGCTTTCTTT. It specifies CATSSYYQGNTEAFF. The J gene is TRBJ1-1, the V gene TRBV15; weak D call: TRBD1 (5 bases). This CDR3 has 15 residues. V gave up 3 bases and J gave up 2 bases, with 13 bases separating them. Germline V CDR1 and CDR2: LNHNV, YYDKDF (reference sequence).

This clone came up a few times. The J gene is TRBJ2-5, the V gene TRBV10-1, with D maybe TRBD1 (5 bases). The CDR3 consists of 13 residues. Trimming took 6 bases from V and 5 from J, leaving 13 bases between them. Germline V lookup: CDR1 WNHNN, CDR2 SYGVQD (reference sequence). This CDR3 is CASSQGVGETQYF. Written as DNA, the CDR3 is TGCGCCAGCAGCCAGGGTGTGGGGGAGACCCAGTACTTC.

This clone showed up many times. The chain has TRBV7-9 and TRBJ1-3, with TRBD1 as a possible D gene (5 bases). Germline V CDR1 and CDR2: SEHNR, FQNEAQ (reference sequence). The CDR3 is 14 residues long. V dropped 4 bases and J dropped 3 bases, with 10 bases sitting between them. The CDR3: CASSSGGIGNTIYF. In DNA form, the CDR3 reads TGTGCCAGCAGCTCTGGGGGGATTGGAAACACCATATATTTT.

The chain is built from TRBV19 and TRBJ2-4, with 7 bases that match TRBD2. The J segment lost 3 bases and the V segment lost 5 bases, leaving 10 bases of the junction unmatched. This CDR3 comprises 16 residues. Germline V gene data show CDR1 as LNHDA and CDR2 as SQIVND (reference sequence). CDR3 region: CASSPRGAGIKNIQYF. CDR3 nucleotide sequence: TGTGCCAGTAGTCCCCGAGGAGCGGGGATCAAAAACATTCAGTACTTC.

The genes are TRBV5-1 and TRBJ2-3; D call uncertain. The germline CDR1 and CDR2 sequences are SGHRS and YFSETQ. The CDR3 runs to 13 residues. Deletions cut 4 bases from V and 5 bases from J, with 11 bases between. The CDR3 sequence is CASSTREEDTQYF. CDR3 bases: TGCGCCAGCAGCACGAGAGAGGAAGATACGCAGTATTTT.

The gene calls are TRBV3-1 (or the pseudogene TRBV3-2) and TRBJ2-5, with 8 positions matching TRBD1. The germline CDR1 and CDR2 sequences are LGHDT and YNNKEL (reference sequence). The CDR3 consists of 15 residues. With 1 base clipped from V and 8 bases from J, the junction kept 9 bases outside the gene matches. The CDR3 bases are TGTGCCAGCAGCCAAGGGGCAGGGGGCGGTGGTACCCAGTACTTC. Its protein is CASSQGAGGGGTQYF.

This chain links TRBV5-1 with TRBJ2-7, with TRBD2 as a possible D gene (5 bases). This CDR3 has 15 amino acids. Germline lookup yields CDR1 SGHRS and CDR2 YFSETQ. V lost 1 base, J lost 4 bases, and 15 bases lay in between. The CDR3 sequence: CASSLTGSGRYEQYF. The CDR3 region has the DNA TGCGCCAGCAGCTTGACCGGGTCGGGGAGATACGAGCAGTACTTC. Looking up the rest from reference TRBV5-1 and TRBJ2-7 gives the full variable domain: KAGVTQTPRYLIKTRGQQVTLSCSPISGHRSVSWYQQTPGQGLQFLFEYFSETQRNKGNFPGRFSGRQFSNSRSEMNVSTLELGDSALYLCASSLTGSGRYEQYFGPGTRLTVT.

The V gene is TRBV20-1, the J gene TRBJ2-5, with D possibly matching TRBD1 (6 bases). Trimming cost V 3 bases and J 0 bases, with 14 bases left between them. Germline loops: CDR1 DFQATT, CDR2 SNEGSKA (reference sequence). This CDR3 contains 15 residues. CDR3 region: CSASPGQAYQETQYF. The CDR3 DNA follows: TGCAGTGCTAGTCCGGGACAAGCGTACCAAGAGACCCAGTACTTC.

V gene TRBV27 combines with J gene TRBJ1-1; 11 nucleotides match TRBD1. Germline loops: CDR1 MNHEY, CDR2 SMNVEV (reference sequence). Trimming at V came to 8 bases and at J to 4 bases, leaving 15 bases not matched to a gene. This CDR3 is 17 amino acids long. The CDR3 DNA sequence: TGTGCCAGCGTCTCCCGGGACAGGGGGAGAGGGGGCACTGAAGCTTTCTTT. Translation gives CASVSRDRGRGGTEAFF.

CDR3 nucleotides: TGTGCCAGCAGGGGTCGGCGGGACACCGGGGAGCTGTTTTTT. The encoded protein is CASRGRRDTGELFF. V gene TRBV2 combines with J gene TRBJ2-2, with D tentatively TRBD2 (5 bases). The length of the CDR3 is 14 residues. V was clipped by 6 bases and J by 3 bases, with 11 bases between them. Germline V gene data show CDR1 as SNHLY and CDR2 as FYNNEI.

This chain joins TRBV10-3 and TRBJ2-1, with TRBD2 as a possible D gene (6 bases). CDR3 length: 14 residues. The ends were cut back, 1 base at V and 8 bases at J, with 12 bases in the middle. Per the germline V gene, CDR1 is ENHRY and CDR2 is SYGVKD. The CDR3, as DNA: TGTGCCATCAGTGAGTTTCAGGGAGGCGATGAGCAGTTCTTC. It specifies CAISEFQGGDEQFF.

This clone was found a few times. The rearrangement uses TRBV24-1 and TRBJ1-2, with 8 positions matching TRBD1. CDR1 and CDR2 (germline): KGHDR, SFDVKD. Trimming cost V 3 bases and J 4 bases; bases outside gene matches: 0. This CDR3 region has 13 residues. The CDR3, as DNA: TGTGCCACCAGTGATGACAGGGGCTATGGCTACACCTTC. This codes for CATSDDRGYGYTF.

The chain has TRBV24-1 and TRBJ2-1; 11 nucleotides line up with TRBD2. CDR3 size: 20 residues. The germline V gene encodes CDR1 KGHDR and CDR2 SFDVKD. Unmatched junction bases numbered 13, after V lost 4 bases and J lost 0 bases. In DNA form, the CDR3 reads TGTGCCACCAGTGACTACGGGACTAGCGGTGGACTGAGCTCCTACAATGAGCAGTTCTTC. Its protein product is CATSDYGTSGGLSSYNEQFF.

The CDR3 coding sequence is TGTGCCAGCGTCGGACCGGGGGGAGAGACCCAGTACTTC. Amino acid sequence: CASVGPGGETQYF. The chain employs TRBV10-3 and TRBJ2-5, with 7 bases that match TRBD2. The CDR3 loop spans 13 amino acids. Germline values: CDR1 ENHRY, CDR2 SYGVKD. J gave up 4 bases and V 10 bases, and 9 bases lay outside the gene matches.

The CDR3 protein is CASNEDSRPDTQYF. The CDR3 bases are TGTGCCAGTAACGAGGATTCACGACCAGATACGCAGTATTTT. V usage is TRBV19 and J usage is TRBJ2-3; D gene ambiguous. Per germline, CDR1 LNHDA and CDR2 SQIVND (reference sequence). CDR3 size: 14 residues. Trimming took 7 bases from V and 4 from J, leaving 15 bases between them.

The genes are TRBV28 and TRBJ1-5; D gene uncertain. CDR1 is MDHEN, CDR2 SYDVKM, per germline. The CDR3 runs to 13 residues. V was cut by 6 bases and J by 5 bases, with 11 bases left in between. CDR3 bases: TGTGCCAGCAGGCTGGAGGCTCATCAGCCCCAGCATTTT. Protein sequence: CASRLEAHQPQHF.

V and J are TRBV6-1 and TRBJ2-2; 8 bases line up with TRBD1. Germline-derived CDR1 and CDR2 are MNHNS and SASEGT. The CDR3 has 14 amino acids. J gave up 5 bases and V 3 bases, and 2 bases lay outside the gene matches. The CDR3: CASSDQGATGELFF. As DNA, the CDR3 is TGTGCCAGCAGTGACCAGGGGGCGACCGGGGAGCTGTTTTTT.

DNA for the CDR3: TGTGCCAGCAGCCCTACTACCGGGACCTACGAGCAGTACTTC. Protein product: CASSPTTGTYEQYF. The chain joins TRBV5-5 to TRBJ2-7; a weak D match, TRBD2 (5 bases). Germline V CDR1 and CDR2: SGHKS, YYEKEE (reference sequence). The CDR3 spans 14 residues. Trimming took 4 bases from V and 2 from J, leaving 13 bases between them. Together with reference TRBV5-5 and TRBJ2-7, the CDR3 gives the full variable domain: DAGVTQSPTHLIKTRGQQVTLRCSPISGHKSVSWYQQVLGQGPQFIFQYYEKEERGRGNFPDRFSARQFPNYSSELNVNALLLGDSALYLCASSPTTGTYEQYFGPGTRLTVT.

For the CDR3, the DNA is TGTGCCGGGCAAGGTGCGTCGCCGATGGAGACCCAGTACTTC. This gives the protein CAGQGASPMETQYF. The chain combines TRBV2 with TRBJ2-5; the D is unclear. The V and J ends lost 11 bases and 5 bases respectively, with 21 bases between them. The V gene's germline CDR1 is SNHLY and CDR2 FYNNEI. CDR3 length equals 14 residues.

V is TRBV5-1 and J is TRBJ1-1; possibly TRBD1 for D (5 bases). In germline, CDR1 is SGHRS, CDR2 YFSETQ. The CDR3 spans 15 residues. Trimming shortened V by 1 base and J by 0 bases, and 10 bases separated the two germline ends. For the CDR3, the DNA is TGCGCCAGCAGCTTGTGGGGGGAAGTGAACACTGAAGCTTTCTTT. The encoded protein is CASSLWGEVNTEAFF.

V is TRBV24-1 and J is TRBJ2-7, with 8 positions matching TRBD1. This CDR3 region has 16 residues. Unmatched junction bases numbered 11, after V lost 4 bases and J lost 4 bases. Germline V CDR1 and CDR2: KGHDR, SFDVKD. The CDR3 DNA is TGTGCCACCAGTGACCCGTCCCCAGGGGGCGGGTACGAGCAGTACTTC. Residues: CATSDPSPGGGYEQYF.